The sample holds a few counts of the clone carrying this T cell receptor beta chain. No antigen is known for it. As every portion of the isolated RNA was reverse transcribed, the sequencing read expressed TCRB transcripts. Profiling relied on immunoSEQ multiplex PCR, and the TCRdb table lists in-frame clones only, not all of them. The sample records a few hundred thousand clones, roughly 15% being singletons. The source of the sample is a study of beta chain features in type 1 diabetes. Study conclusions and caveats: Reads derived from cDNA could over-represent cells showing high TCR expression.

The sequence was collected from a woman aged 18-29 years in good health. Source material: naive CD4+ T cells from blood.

The CDR3 bases are TGCGCCAGCCGTAGGACTAGCGGATCCTACGAGCAGTACTTC. This translates into CASRRTSGSYEQYF. V usage is TRBV5-1 and J usage is TRBJ2-7, with 10 positions matching TRBD2. V lost 7 bases to trimming and J lost 1 base; unmatched junction nucleotides: 5. From germline, CDR1 is SGHRS and CDR2 YFSETQ. The CDR3 sequence is 14 residues long.